These 3 T cell receptor beta chains were all obtained from the same sample, sequenced in a study of blood T cells in healthy people across ages. Combining a sample-barcoded 5' primer with a J-beta primer mix, a second PCR ran for roughly 6 to 12 cycles. MiXCR, run by TCRdb on the 5' RACE reads, gives a single entry per CDR3 protein. The data hold about 650,000 distinct CDR3 sequences, with 32% observed a single time. The sample comprised blood. These receptors originate from an elderly woman in good health.

This chain uses TRBV4-1 with TRBJ2-1; 11 nucleotides match TRBD2. This CDR3 region has 16 residues. Germline V gene data show CDR1 as MGHRA and CDR2 as YSYEKL. Unmatched junction bases numbered 5, after V lost 3 bases and J lost 4 bases. CDR3 loop: CASSHAGTSGYNEQFF. The CDR3 nucleotides read TGCGCCAGCAGCCACGCCGGGACTAGCGGTTACAATGAGCAGTTCTTC.

The table lists this clonotype with many counts. The genes are TRBV5-1 and TRBJ1-2; D is unresolved. The ends were cut back, 0 bases at V and 5 bases at J, with 11 bases in the middle. The germline CDR1 and CDR2 sequences are SGHRS and YFSETQ. The length of the CDR3 is 14 residues. DNA for the CDR3: TGCGCCAGCAGCTTGGGACTCTCCGCTTATGGCTACACCTTC. Amino acid sequence: CASSLGLSAYGYTF.

About this clonotype itself: A read error may explain this, as a much larger clone is one base away. CDR3 DNA sequence: TGTGCCAGCAGCTTAAAACTAGCTACCTACAATGAGCAGTACTTC. Translated: CASSLKLATYNEQYF. The V call is TRBV7-9, the J call TRBJ2-1, with a weak D call TRBD2 (6 bases). Near its end, the DNA agrees better with TRBJ2-7, so the J call may be wrong. CDR1 and CDR2 (germline): SEHNR, FQNEAQ (reference sequence). The CDR3 is 15 amino acids.